These 30 T cell receptor beta chains originate from one sample sequenced in a study of blood T cells in healthy people across ages. Combining a sample-barcoded 5' primer with a J-beta primer mix, a second PCR ran for 7 to 11 cycles. TCRdb processed the 5' RACE reads anew with MiXCR; each CDR3 protein has one entry. Of roughly 1,500,000 distinct CDR3 sequences listed, 30% to 35% were seen once; the top ten hold 11%. Input material: blood. The receptors stem from a woman under 40 in good health.

In this sample, this clonotype turned up many times. Compared with germline, one end of the junction differs, possibly owing to a read error. The chain recombines TRBV5-1 with TRBJ1-1, with D possibly being TRBD1 (5 bases). The CDR3 has 14 amino acids. CDR1 and CDR2 (germline): SGHRS, YFSETQ. The CDR3 reads CASSLAQGNTEAFF. The CDR3 DNA sequence: TGTGCCAGCAGCTTGGCCCAGGGGAACACTGAAGCTTTCTTT.

This chain joins TRBV4-1 and TRBJ1-1; no reliable D call. With 6 bases removed from V and 11 bases from J, the gap between germline ends came to 28 bases. The CDR3 sequence is 16 residues long. Germline V gene data show CDR1 as MGHRA and CDR2 as YSYEKL. CDR3 sequence reads: CASRPINFGPAGSAFF. Here the CDR3 DNA reads TGCGCCAGCAGACCTATAAATTTCGGGCCGGCTGGCAGCGCTTTCTTT.

This chain joins TRBV20-1 and TRBJ2-7, with 13 bases aligning to TRBD2. Trimming at V came to 0 bases and at J to 0 bases, leaving 11 bases not matched to a gene. The CDR3 consists of 19 residues. Germline loops: CDR1 DFQATT, CDR2 SNEGSKA (reference sequence). Written as DNA, the CDR3 is TGCAGTGCTAGAGATCCCGGGACTAGCGGGATAAGGAGCTCCTACGAGCAGTACTTC. Amino acids: CSARDPGTSGIRSSYEQYF.

Remarks on this clonotype: At one boundary the junction diverges from the germline segment, which might be a read error. This sequence joins TRBV19 and TRBJ1-1, with D perhaps matching TRBD1 (5 bases). CDR3 size: 14 residues. CDR1 is LNHDA and CDR2 is SQIVND in the germline V gene (reference sequence). The CDR3 DNA reads TGTGCCGGTAGGATCGATCCGGGTTGGGGACGAGCTTTCTTT. Its protein product is CAGRIDPGWGRAFF.

This clonotype was found a few times. This chain links TRBV27 with TRBJ2-7; the D is unclear. V lost 3 bases and J lost 3, with 9 bases in between. Germline V lookup: CDR1 MNHEY, CDR2 SMNVEV (reference sequence). The CDR3 runs to 13 residues. CDR3: CASSLTWRYEQYF. Written as DNA, the CDR3 is TGTGCCAGCAGTTTGACTTGGCGCTACGAGCAGTACTTC.

This clonotype has just a few counts. The CDR3 region has the DNA TGTGCCAGCAGCTCAAGACTAGCGGGGCGTAAAGATACGCAGTATTTT. It is translated as CASSSRLAGRKDTQYF. The chain recombines TRBV7-2 with TRBJ2-3, with 11 bases identical to TRBD2. This CDR3 spans 16 amino acids. Germline V gene lookup returns CDR1 SGHTA and CDR2 FQGNSA. Trimming at V came to 4 bases and at J to 5 bases, leaving 8 bases not matched to a gene.

This clonotype was seen more than once but under ten times. This chain links TRBV20-1 with TRBJ2-7; TRBD1 is a possible D gene (7 bases). The CDR3 extends over 13 amino acids. In germline, CDR1 is DFQATT, CDR2 SNEGSKA (reference sequence). V shed 3 bases and J shed 4 bases, with 13 bases lying between them. The chain's CDR3 is CSASEPGGYEQYF. The CDR3, as DNA: TGCAGTGCTAGTGAGCCAGGGGGGTACGAGCAGTACTTC.

Comments on this clonotype: A much larger clone lies a single base off, so this may be a read error. This chain connects TRBV12-3 or TRBV12-4 to TRBJ2-3; perhaps D is TRBD1 or TRBD2 (6 bases each). Trimming left V 6 bases short and J 4 bases short, with 26 bases between. The CDR3 runs to 18 residues. In nucleotides, the CDR3 is TGTGCCAGCAGCCCCGGCGGGACCCGAGGGGGGAGCGCAGATACGCAGTATTTT. Translated: CASSPGGTRGGSADTQYF.

The chain uses TRBV27 and TRBJ1-2, with a tentative D call TRBD1 (6 bases). V was trimmed by 2 bases and J by 4 bases, leaving 14 bases between them. CDR1 MNHEY and CDR2 SMNVEV come from the germline V gene (reference sequence). The CDR3 is made up of 15 amino acids. CDR3 nucleotide sequence: TGTGCCAGCAGTTTAATTTCGACAGGACCCTATGGCTACACCTTC. As protein: CASSLISTGPYGYTF.

This clonotype was counted at least ten times. The V call is TRBV4-1, the J call TRBJ2-3; a weak D match, TRBD1 (6 bases). V lost 0 bases, J lost 4 bases, and 14 bases lay in between. This CDR3 comprises 16 residues. Germline CDR1 MGHRA, CDR2 YSYEKL. The CDR3, as DNA: TGCGCCAGCAGCCAAGATCTTGCAGGGGCGTCAGATACGCAGTATTTT. Encoded protein: CASSQDLAGASDTQYF.

Of note for this clonotype: Its ends do not fully match the called genes, so a read error is possible. The gene calls are TRBV27 and TRBJ2-1; 11 bases are shared with TRBD2. The CDR3 length is 17 residues. The germline CDR1 and CDR2 sequences are MNHEY and SMNVEV (reference sequence). The CDR3 sequence is CASSPRLAGISYNERFF. The CDR3 region has the DNA TGTGCCAGCAGTCCTCGACTAGCGGGGATCTCCTACAATGAGCGGTTCTTC.

The chain combines TRBV4-1 with TRBJ2-1; no clear D gene. V was trimmed by 3 bases and J by 10 bases, leaving 19 bases between them. CDR1 and CDR2 (germline): MGHRA, YSYEKL. This CDR3 region has 15 residues. This CDR3 reads CASSQDQDSPYEQFF. CDR3 sequence (DNA): TGCGCCAGCAGCCAGGACCAGGATTCACCCTACGAGCAGTTCTTC.

The chain recombines TRBV7-2 with TRBJ2-7; 7 nucleotides align to TRBD2. The J segment lost 0 bases and the V segment lost 6 bases, leaving 8 bases of the junction unmatched. This CDR3 has 15 residues. The germline V gene has CDR1 SGHTA and CDR2 FQGNSA. DNA of the CDR3: TGTGCCAGCAGGTCCGCCGGGGGGAGCTCCTACGAGCAGTACTTC. Translating gives CASRSAGGSSYEQYF.

This clonotype was seen more than once but under ten times. The rearrangement uses TRBV2 and TRBJ2-7, with 8 bases matching TRBD1. Losses at the gene ends were 6 bases for V and 4 bases for J; bases not matched to a gene: 5. Germline-derived CDR1 and CDR2 are SNHLY and FYNNEI. The CDR3 totals 13 residues. DNA of the CDR3: TGTGCCAGCAGCGGGGGACAGGTATACGAGCAGTACTTC. This encodes CASSGGQVYEQYF.

The chain is built from TRBV20-1 and TRBJ2-3; 12 bases agree with TRBD2. CDR1 is DFQATT and CDR2 is SNEGSKA in the germline V gene (reference sequence). This CDR3 comprises 17 residues. V was pared by 2 bases and J by 8 bases, with 14 bases of the junction left unmatched. CDR3 loop: CSARPPLAGGQTSTQYF. Written as DNA, the CDR3 is TGCAGTGCTAGACCCCCTCTAGCGGGGGGGCAAACCTCTACGCAGTATTTT.

The CDR3 loop reads CASSQDRGRGTDKNIQYF. In DNA form, the CDR3 reads TGCGCCAGCAGCCAAGATCGTGGCCGGGGGACTGACAAAAACATTCAGTACTTC. V is TRBV4-1 and J is TRBJ2-4; weak D call: TRBD2 (6 bases). The CDR3 totals 18 residues. From germline, CDR1 is MGHRA and CDR2 YSYEKL. V lost 0 bases, J lost 3 bases, and 18 bases lay in between.

This sequence joins TRBV10-1 and TRBJ2-3; D might be TRBD2 (6 bases). The CDR3 contains 15 residues. V shed 4 bases and J shed 6 bases, with 17 bases lying between them. CDR1 is WNHNN, CDR2 SYGVQD, per germline (reference sequence). CDR3 sequence: CASSVRGSLDDTQYF. The CDR3 DNA sequence: TGCGCCAGCAGTGTACGGGGGTCGTTGGATGATACGCAGTATTTT.

V usage is TRBV4-1 and J usage is TRBJ2-2; 7 bases fit TRBD1. CDR1 and CDR2 from the germline V gene are MGHRA and YSYEKL. This CDR3 is built from 14 residues. Germline trimming cut 3 bases from V and 5 bases from J; bases unmatched to any gene: 3. This CDR3 is CASSQADRTGELFF. The CDR3 nucleotides read TGCGCCAGCAGCCAGGCGGACAGGACCGGGGAGCTGTTTTTT.

On this clonotype: This may stem from a read error, because a much larger clone lies one nucleotide away. This chain uses TRBV6-6 with TRBJ2-7, with 9 bases lining up with TRBD1. J was trimmed by 2 bases and V by 6 bases; bases with no gene match: 8. Germline-derived CDR1 and CDR2 are MNHNY and SVGAGI (reference sequence). This CDR3 contains 15 residues. DNA of the CDR3: TGTGCCAGCAGAAGTACCGGGACAGGGCCCTACGAGCAGTACTTC. Its protein product is CASRSTGTGPYEQYF.

The chain couples TRBV27 to TRBJ2-5; 8 bases are a match to TRBD2. V was pared by 6 bases and J by 4 bases, with 10 bases of the junction left unmatched. Germline V gene sequence: CDR1 MNHEY, CDR2 SMNVEV (reference sequence). The CDR3 length is 15 residues. The CDR3 reads CASRPGLAGRETQYF. The DNA of the CDR3 is TGTGCCAGCAGACCCGGACTAGCTGGTCGAGAGACCCAGTACTTC.

This clonotype was found many times. This rearrangement joins TRBV30 to TRBJ2-5; 7 nucleotides match TRBD1. The germline CDR1 and CDR2 sequences are GTSNPN and SVGIG (reference sequence). With 5 bases clipped from V and 6 bases from J, the junction kept 6 bases outside the gene matches. The CDR3 is 12 residues long. The CDR3 DNA is TGTGCCTGGGAACAGGGGATGAAGACCCAGTACTTC. Its protein product is CAWEQGMKTQYF.

This chain uses TRBV27 with TRBJ1-6, with D unclear. Germline V lookup: CDR1 MNHEY, CDR2 SMNVEV (reference sequence). Trimming took off 5 bases at V and 9 bases at J, with 14 bases between the two ends. The CDR3 is 14 amino acids. CDR3 DNA sequence: TGTGCCAGCAGTATACAGTTTCTCCTTTCACCCCTCCACTTT. Protein product: CASSIQFLLSPLHF.

This clonotype occurred a few times. The chain carries TRBV29-1 and TRBJ1-1, with a weak D call TRBD1 (6 bases). This CDR3 is built from 11 residues. V gave up 6 bases and J gave up 11 bases, with 16 bases separating them. In germline, CDR1 is SQVTM, CDR2 ANQGSEA. CDR3: CSVIQGGGAFF. CDR3 coding DNA: TGCAGCGTCATACAGGGCGGTGGGGCTTTCTTT.

This clonotype came up a few times. The V and J genes are TRBV27 and TRBJ1-5; unclear D gene. This CDR3 contains 15 residues. Germline assignment: CDR1 MNHEY and CDR2 SMNVEV (reference sequence). V was cut by 2 bases and J by 0 bases, with 8 bases left in between. The CDR3, as DNA: TGTGCCAGCAGTTTAAGGGCGTATAGCAATCAGCCCCAGCATTTT. This gives the protein CASSLRAYSNQPQHF.

The rearrangement joins TRBV7-8 to TRBJ2-1; 15 nucleotides agree with TRBD2. CDR3 length equals 16 residues. From germline, CDR1 is SGHVS and CDR2 FQNEAQ. The junction had 9 bases not matched to a gene; V was cut back by 5 bases and J by 10 bases. CDR3 in amino acids: CASSPGTSGGFKEQFF. CDR3 DNA: TGTGCCAGCAGCCCCGGGACTAGCGGGGGGTTTAAGGAGCAGTTCTTC.

This clonotype was observed a few times. The chain is built from TRBV7-2 and TRBJ1-2; no firm D call. Germline V lookup: CDR1 SGHTA, CDR2 FQGNSA. This CDR3 has 13 residues. V was clipped by 5 bases and J by 3 bases, with 10 bases between them. The CDR3 region has the DNA TGTGCCAGCAGCCACCCGTGGGACTATGGCTACACCTTC. It is translated as CASSHPWDYGYTF.

This chain connects TRBV25-1 to TRBJ2-5; the D gene is possibly TRBD1 (5 bases). The V gene lost 3 bases and the J gene lost 5 bases, with 19 bases spanning the gap. Germline V CDR1 and CDR2: MGHDK, SYGVNS. The CDR3 is made up of 16 amino acids. This chain's CDR3 is CASSDPGKGRGETQYF. DNA for the CDR3: TGTGCCAGCAGTGACCCCGGCAAGGGGCGCGGCGAGACCCAGTACTTC.

This clonotype has a handful of counts. The chain links TRBV20-1 to TRBJ1-1, with 11 bases matching TRBD1. CDR3 size: 14 residues. Germline V gives CDR1 DFQATT, CDR2 SNEGSKA (reference sequence). J gave up 2 bases and V 5 bases, and 4 bases lay outside the gene matches. The CDR3 DNA reads TGCAGTGCTCAGGACAGGGGGCTCAACACTGAAGCTTTCTTT. This codes for CSAQDRGLNTEAFF.

This clonotype came up many times. The chain is built from TRBV2 and TRBJ2-5, with D hard to call. V lost 6 bases to trimming and J lost 2 bases, with 1 base between them. CDR3 size: 10 residues. Germline V gene sequence: CDR1 SNHLY, CDR2 FYNNEI. CDR3 nucleotides: TGTGCCAGCAGGCAAGAGACCCAGTACTTC. It specifies CASRQETQYF. The variable domain in full, completed from reference TRBV2 and TRBJ2-5, reads EPEVTQTPSHQVTQMGQEVILRCVPISNHLYFYWYRQILGQKVEFLVSFYNNEISEKSEIFDDQFSVERPDGSNFTLKIRSTKLEDSAMYFCASRQETQYFGPGTRLLVL.

A word on this clonotype: Germline and junction disagree at one end, which may indicate a read error. V usage is TRBV3-1 and J usage is TRBJ2-5; 9 bases fit TRBD1. The assigned J gene may be wrong: the sequence end matches TRBJ2-7 better. Per the germline V gene, CDR1 is LGHDT and CDR2 is YNNKEL (reference sequence). The CDR3 is made up of 14 amino acids. CDR3 coding DNA: TGCGCCAGCAGAATGGGACAGGGTAGATACGAGCAGTACTTC. This gives the protein CASRMGQGRYEQYF.